This T cell receptor beta chain originates from a study of T cells after yellow fever vaccination. Study context: Preparation of fractions with low cell numbers was performed using SMART-Seq v4 Ultra Low Input. Findings of the study overall: Within FACS-sorted repertoires, abundant clonotypes contaminating from the bulk population could be present. The secondary response peaked faster, at day 5 versus 15, but was weaker.

This clonotype was counted at least ten times. Its antigen is unidentified. 5'RACE template switching added a universal primer site and UMIs to TCR cDNA. TCRdb recomputed calls from the 5' RACE reads with MiXCR, one row per CDR3 protein. The data show some 420,000 distinct CDR3 sequences, roughly a sixth seen once. CDR1 SGHTA and CDR2 FQGTGA come from the germline V gene. The germline V and J ends were trimmed by 5 bases and 1 base, with 8 bases remaining between them. This CDR3 has 13 residues. The source material was PBMCs, sampled before the yellow fever booster vaccination. V gene TRBV7-3 combines with J gene TRBJ1-1; tentative D call: TRBD1 (6 bases). The receptor was isolated from a man aged 18 to 30 who received the YFV17D yellow fever vaccine. CDR3 residues: CASSEGQNTEAFF. CDR3 coding DNA: TGTGCCAGCAGCGAGGGACAGAACACTGAAGCTTTCTTT. Full variable domain (rest looked up from reference TRBV7-3 and TRBJ1-1): GAGVSQTPSNKVTEKGKYVELRCDPISGHTALYWYRQSLGQGPEFLIYFQGTGAADDSGLPNDRFFAVRPEGSVSTLKIQRTERGDSAVYLCASSEGQNTEAFFGQGTRLTVV.